Listed here is a single TCR beta chain. The antigen is unknown. The CDR3 totals 16 residues. The record originates from a study of T cells expressing NK-cell markers. The study, taken as a whole, reports: Dominant NKG2C+ clonotypes in roughly 6 donors made up about 1.0-7.5% of CD8+ T cells.

TCRdb reanalyzed the 5' RACE reads, giving one entry per CDR3 protein sequence and no DNA. This sample's table has about 460,000 distinct CDR3 sequences. The V call is TRBV12-3 or TRBV12-4, the J call TRBJ2-1; TCRdb outputs TRBD1, but without DNA this stays unchecked. The TCR was taken from a woman in her forties or fifties in good health. The sample consisted of blood T cells: a sorted CD56 or NKG2C T cell subset, CD4+ or CD8+ T cells, or bulk PBMC T cells (not recorded which). This CDR3 is CASSLAGTGVYNEQFF.